This is a list of T cell receptor beta chains from one sample in a study of CXCR3-negative and CXCR3-positive naive CD8 T cells. TCRdb re-called the 5' RACE reads, yielding one record per CDR3 amino acid sequence without DNA. This sample's table has tens of thousands of distinct CDR3 sequences. Material: naive CXCR3+ CD8+ T cells from blood. The source of these receptors is a human donor in good health. Some clones in this sample may be carry-over from other donors' samples. The CDR3 runs from the conserved cysteine through the conserved F or W. Each record gives: J gene, V gene, CDR3 protein.

J gene: TRBJ2-7
V gene: TRBV19
CDR3 protein: CASGQGAPYEQYF

J gene: TRBJ2-1
V gene: TRBV6-5
CDR3 protein: CASSTGASGRTFKWNEQFF

J gene: TRBJ2-7
V gene: TRBV2
CDR3 protein: CASFGDSSYEQYF

J gene: TRBJ2-3
V gene: TRBV6-5
CDR3 protein: CASSPERYLADTQYF

J gene: TRBJ2-7
V gene: TRBV7-2
CDR3 protein: CASSSPGDFWYF

J gene: TRBJ2-3
V gene: TRBV5-4
CDR3 protein: CASGMLGEADTQYF

J gene: TRBJ2-7
V gene: TRBV7-6
CDR3 protein: CASSPGGLYEQYF

J gene: TRBJ1-5
V gene: TRBV28
CDR3 protein: CASSLPLDHPQHF

J gene: TRBJ2-1
V gene: TRBV2
CDR3 protein: CASRVSTGGDEQFF

J gene: TRBJ2-7
V gene: TRBV29-1
CDR3 protein: CSVVLTTNMGEQYF

J gene: TRBJ1-1
V gene: TRBV6-4
CDR3 protein: CASSDRMNTEAFF

J gene: TRBJ2-5
V gene: TRBV7-6
CDR3 protein: CASSTGLAGGPGETQYF

J gene: TRBJ2-1
V gene: TRBV5-1
CDR3 protein: CASSLSGGHNEQFF

J gene: TRBJ2-1
V gene: TRBV15
CDR3 protein: CATSDGTSGSGEQFF